This TCR beta chain was found in a study of post-analysis software for immune sequencing data. Study conclusions and caveats: Among a few TRBV segments more frequent in patients than controls were TRBV5-6, TRBV5-1 and TRBV20-1. By F measure, strong co-clustering occurred among samples prepared in the same batch.

Each TCR beta cDNA library carried unique molecular identifiers. TCRdb fed the PCR reads into MiXCR, producing one record per CDR3 protein. In the table there are 650,000 to 900,000 distinct CDR3 sequences, about 43% of which are singletons. Germline loops: CDR1 LNHNV, CDR2 YYDKDF (reference sequence). This CDR3 has 14 residues. Trimming left V 1 base short and J 5 bases short, with 11 bases between. For this clonotype: Its antigen remains unidentified.

The sample taken for sequencing was blood. The receptor was isolated from a girl aged 5-17 years with multiple sclerosis. The chain couples TRBV15 to TRBJ1-2; weak D call: TRBD1 (5 bases). In nucleotides, the CDR3 is TGTGCCACCAGCAGAGGGGGCGAGGTTTATGGCTACACCTTC. Protein: CATSRGGEVYGYTF.